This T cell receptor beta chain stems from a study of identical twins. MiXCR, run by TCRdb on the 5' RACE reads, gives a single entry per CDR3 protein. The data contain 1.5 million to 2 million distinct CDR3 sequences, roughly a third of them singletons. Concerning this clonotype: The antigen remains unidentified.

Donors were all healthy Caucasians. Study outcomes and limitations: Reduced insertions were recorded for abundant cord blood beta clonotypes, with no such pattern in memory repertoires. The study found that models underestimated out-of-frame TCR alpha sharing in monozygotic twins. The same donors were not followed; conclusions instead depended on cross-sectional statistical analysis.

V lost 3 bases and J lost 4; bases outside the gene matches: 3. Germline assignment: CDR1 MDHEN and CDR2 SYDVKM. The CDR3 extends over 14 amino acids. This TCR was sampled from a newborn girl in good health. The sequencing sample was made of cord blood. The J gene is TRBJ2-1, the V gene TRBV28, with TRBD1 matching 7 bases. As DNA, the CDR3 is TGTGCCAGCAGTTTCCCGGACAGGTACAATGAGCAGTTCTTC. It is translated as CASSFPDRYNEQFF.